These T cell receptor beta chains were read from a single sample in a study of T cell responses to AZD1222 COVID-19 vaccine. Produced via immunoSEQ multiplex PCR; TCRdb's table is partial and in-frame only. The sample has roughly 100,000 clones; 90% are singletons. The sample in question was peripheral blood, obtained on day 0 of AZD1222 vaccination. All receptors derive from an adult in good health. The CDR3 runs from the conserved cysteine through the conserved F or W. D genes are given only for firm matches. Rows may omit the clone size; those that give it use once, few, many or a size class.

abundance	v_gene	d_gene	j_gene	CDR3nt	CDR3aa
-	TRBV21-1	-	TRBJ2-1	TGTGCCAGCAGCAACAGCCGGACAGGGTCTTACAATGAGCAGTTCTTC	CASSNSRTGSYNEQFF
-	TRBV28	-	TRBJ2-7	TGTGCCAGCACTGAATCAGGGGACTACGAGCAGTACTTC	CASTESGDYEQYF
few	TRBV3-1/TRBV3-2	-	TRBJ1-5	TGTGCCAGCAGCCAGACTCAGGGGCGGTGGCCCCAGCATTTT	CASSQTQGRWPQHF
-	TRBV28	-	TRBJ2-2	TGTGCCAGCGCTTCCCGGGGGACCCAAGGTACCGGGGAGCTGTTTTTT	CASASRGTQGTGELFF
-	TRBV11-2	-	TRBJ2-1	TGTGCCAGCAGCTTAGCTCAGGGGTACAATGAGCAGTTCTTC	CASSLAQGYNEQFF
-	TRBV5-1	TRBD1	TRBJ1-2	TGCGCCAGCAGCTTAGGGACAGGGGAGGGCTACACCTTC	CASSLGTGEGYTF
-	TRBV24-1	-	TRBJ2-7	TGTGCCACCAGTCGCAAGGGGCCCTACGAGCAGTACTTC	CATSRKGPYEQYF
-	TRBV9	TRBD2	TRBJ2-5	TGTGTCCTCCGGGAGGGGCGTGAGACCCAGTACTTC	CVLREGRETQYF
-	TRBV19	-	TRBJ1-5	TGTGCCAGTAGAGGCTTTAGGGATAGGGGCAATCAGCCCCAGCATTTT	CASRGFRDRGNQPQHF
-	TRBV18	-	TRBJ1-1	TGTGCCAGCTCACCCCCCGCGGACAGTGAAGCTTTCTTT	CASSPPADSEAFF
-	TRBV18	TRBD1	TRBJ1-6	TGTGCCAGCTCACCCGACAGGGGGCATAATTCACCCCTCCACTTT	CASSPDRGHNSPLHF
-	TRBV20-1	-	TRBJ1-2	TGCAGTGCTAGATCCGAAGGCGGCTACACCTTC	CSARSEGGYTF
-	TRBV29-1	-	TRBJ1-2	TGCAGCGTTGGACAGGCCCGGGGTGGCTACACCTTC	CSVGQARGGYTF
-	TRBV18	-	TRBJ1-5	TGTGCCAGCTCACTGGACCGAAATCAGCCCCAGCATTTT	CASSLDRNQPQHF
-	TRBV6-2/TRBV6-3	-	TRBJ1-5	TGTGCCAGCAGTTACGGGAGCCACGCAATGGGCAATCAGCCCCAGCATTTT	CASSYGSHAMGNQPQHF
-	TRBV6-2/TRBV6-3	-	TRBJ1-6	TGTGCCAGCAGTAAACGACAGGCCACCGATTCACCCCTCCACTTT	CASSKRQATDSPLHF
-	TRBV29-1	TRBD1	TRBJ2-7	TGCAGCGTCGAGGGGACAGGGGGCATCTACGAGCAGTACTTC	CSVEGTGGIYEQYF
-	TRBV5-6	-	TRBJ2-3	TGTGCCAGCAGCTTGAAGGGAGAGGATACGCAGTATTTT	CASSLKGEDTQYF
-	TRBV7-9	-	TRBJ2-7	TGTGCCAGCAGGACCGACAGCCCCTACGAGCAGTACTTC	CASRTDSPYEQYF
-	TRBV9	-	TRBJ2-3	TGTGCCAGCAGCGTAGCGGGAACAGGGAAGACAGATACGCAGTATTTT	CASSVAGTGKTDTQYF
-	TRBV6-1	-	TRBJ1-1	TGTGCCAGCATAGGGCAGACTGAAGCTTTCTTT	CASIGQTEAFF
-	TRBV18	-	TRBJ1-5	TGTGCCAGCTCACCAACCGGGGATAGCAATCAGCCCCAGCATTTT	CASSPTGDSNQPQHF
-	TRBV10-2	-	TRBJ1-5	TGCGCCAGCAGTGGCCTCAGCAATCAGCCCCAGCATTTT	CASSGLSNQPQHF
-	TRBV5-4	TRBD2	TRBJ2-3	TGTGCCAGCTCGACGGGGGGGACCTATACGCAGTATTTT	CASSTGGTYTQYF
-	TRBV30	-	TRBJ1-1	TGTGCCTGGAGTGCCCCGGACCATCCTGAAGCTTTCTTT	CAWSAPDHPEAFF